These T cell receptor beta chains were read from a single sample in a study of graft-versus-host responses after intestinal transplantation. Profiling relied on immunoSEQ multiplex PCR, and the TCRdb table lists in-frame clones only, not all of them. The sample consists of around 43,000 clones, 75% to 95% of them appearing once. Sequencing used PBMCs, obtained 524 days after transplant. These receptor sequences come from a human patient who received an intestinal transplant, so some T cells may come from the graft donor. CDR3s include the opening cysteine and the closing phenylalanine or tryptophan. Fields, in order: J gene, D gene, clone size, V gene, CDR3 DNA, CDR3 protein. A D gene is named only where the DNA matches it firmly. The size of a clone is reported for some rows only, either as once, few or many, or as a class for expanded clones.

J: TRBJ2-7
D: TRBD1
size: NA
V: TRBV13
DNA: TGTGCCAGCAGCTTAAGATTTTGGGGACAGGGAGGTTACGAGCAGTACTTC
CDR3: CASSLRFWGQGGYEQYF

J: TRBJ2-3
D: TRBD2
size: NA
V: TRBV5-1
DNA: TGCGCCAGCAGCTTGTCGGGAGGGAGCACAGATACGCAGTATTTT
CDR3: CASSLSGGSTDTQYF

J: TRBJ2-1
D: TRBD2
size: NA
V: TRBV7-6
DNA: TGTGCCAGCAGCTTAGGGGCGCGGACTAGCGGCCATGGGGAGTTCTTC
CDR3: CASSLGARTSGHGEFF

J: TRBJ2-5
D: NA
size: few
V: TRBV28
DNA: TGTGCCAGCAGTTTAACCCAAGAGACCCAGTACTTC
CDR3: CASSLTQETQYF

J: TRBJ2-1
D: TRBD2
size: NA
V: TRBV2
DNA: TGTGCCAGCACGGGGGTGGTAGCGGGAGGGACCTCCTCCTACAATGAGCAGTTCTTC
CDR3: CASTGVVAGGTSSYNEQFF

J: TRBJ1-6
D: NA
size: NA
V: TRBV28
DNA: TGTGCCAGCGGGCGGGTACGATCACCCCTCCACTTT
CDR3: CASGRVRSPLHF

J: TRBJ2-2
D: TRBD2
size: once
V: TRBV7-6
DNA: TGTGCCAGCAGCCCGCGGACTAGCCCTAACACCGGGGAGCTGTTTTTT
CDR3: CASSPRTSPNTGELFF

J: TRBJ2-5
D: NA
size: NA
V: TRBV15
DNA: TGTGCCACCAGCAGAGGTCCCGGGGAGACCCAGTACTTC
CDR3: CATSRGPGETQYF

J: TRBJ1-4
D: NA
size: NA
V: TRBV28
DNA: TGTGCCAGCAGTCCGACAGGAAGCTTCCTTAATGAAAAACTGTTTTTT
CDR3: CASSPTGSFLNEKLFF

J: TRBJ2-7
D: TRBD1
size: NA
V: TRBV27
DNA: TGTGCCAGCAGGTATTCGACAGGGAACTACGAGCAGTACTTC
CDR3: CASRYSTGNYEQYF

J: TRBJ2-1
D: NA
size: NA
V: TRBV1
DNA: TGCACCAGCAGCCACCACGGGACTAGCGGGAGAGTAACCTACAATGAGCAGTTCTTC
CDR3: CTSSHHGTSGRVTYNEQFF

J: TRBJ1-3
D: TRBD1
size: NA
V: TRBV7-9
DNA: TGTGCCAGCAGGGCAGGGGGCATAGGAAACACCATATATTTT
CDR3: CASRAGGIGNTIYF

J: TRBJ2-7
D: NA
size: NA
V: TRBV12-5
DNA: TGTGCTAGTGGTCTGGACAGTTCCTACGAGCAGTACTTC
CDR3: CASGLDSSYEQYF

J: TRBJ1-2
D: TRBD1
size: NA
V: TRBV28
DNA: TGTGCCAGCACCAACCTTGGGGGCAGGGGGACAACCTATGGCTACACCTTC
CDR3: CASTNLGGRGTTYGYTF

J: TRBJ2-5
D: NA
size: NA
V: TRBV30
DNA: TGTGCCTGGAGTGCCGGGGAGACCCAGTACTTC
CDR3: CAWSAGETQYF

J: TRBJ2-7
D: NA
size: NA
V: TRBV28
DNA: TGTGCCAGCAGCAGCACCAGGGGTCGGGGCGAGCAGTACTTC
CDR3: CASSSTRGRGEQYF

J: TRBJ1-1
D: TRBD1
size: NA
V: TRBV7-2
DNA: TGTGCCAGCAGCCGCACAGGGGGGAACACTGAAGCTTTCTTT
CDR3: CASSRTGGNTEAFF

J: TRBJ2-1
D: TRBD2
size: NA
V: TRBV5-1
DNA: TGCGCCAGCAGCTTGGACCTAGCGGCCTACAATGAGCAGTTCTTC
CDR3: CASSLDLAAYNEQFF

J: TRBJ1-5
D: TRBD1
size: NA
V: TRBV4-1
DNA: TGCGCCAGCAGCCAAGTTGGGACAGGGGGCTTCCAGCCCCAGCATTTT
CDR3: CASSQVGTGGFQPQHF

J: TRBJ1-6
D: TRBD1
size: NA
V: TRBV10-3
DNA: TGTGCCATCAGTCGGACAGGGGGCTTTAATTCACCCCTCCACTTT
CDR3: CAISRTGGFNSPLHF

J: TRBJ2-5
D: TRBD1
size: NA
V: TRBV27
DNA: TGTGCCAGCAGTACCTTGGACAGGGGCGGAGAGACCCAGTACTTC
CDR3: CASSTLDRGGETQYF

J: TRBJ2-5
D: NA
size: NA
V: TRBV18
DNA: TGTGCCAGCTCACCAGGAGGAGAGACCCAGTACTTC
CDR3: CASSPGGETQYF

J: TRBJ1-2
D: TRBD1
size: NA
V: TRBV27
DNA: TGTGCCAGCAGTCCCTGGGACAGTACCTATGGCTACACCTTC
CDR3: CASSPWDSTYGYTF

J: TRBJ2-1
D: NA
size: NA
V: TRBV29-1
DNA: TGCAGCGTTGTTACAGGGTACAATGAGCAGTTCTTC
CDR3: CSVVTGYNEQFF

J: TRBJ1-1
D: NA
size: NA
V: TRBV7-9
DNA: TGTGCCAGCAGCAGGGTACTGAACACTGAAGCTTTCTTT
CDR3: CASSRVLNTEAFF

J: TRBJ2-1
D: TRBD2
size: NA
V: TRBV4-1
DNA: TGCGCCAGCAGCCAAGATCTCGGGAGGGTGAGAGACAATGAGCAGTTCTTC
CDR3: CASSQDLGRVRDNEQFF

J: TRBJ1-1
D: NA
size: NA
V: TRBV28
DNA: TGTGCCAGCAGTTACCAGGGATTAAACACTGAAGCTTTCTTT
CDR3: CASSYQGLNTEAFF

J: TRBJ1-2
D: NA
size: NA
V: TRBV12-5
DNA: TGTGCTAGTGGTTTGGTCCCAGGGGATGGCTACACCTTC
CDR3: CASGLVPGDGYTF

J: TRBJ2-2
D: TRBD2
size: once
V: TRBV5-1
DNA: TGCGCCAGCAGCACCCGGACTAGCGGGAGCGCCGGGGAGCTGTTTTTT
CDR3: CASSTRTSGSAGELFF

J: TRBJ2-7
D: NA
size: NA
V: TRBV9
DNA: TGTGCCAGCAGCGTAGCCCCGTGGGGGGCCTACGAGCAGTACTTC
CDR3: CASSVAPWGAYEQYF

J: TRBJ1-1
D: NA
size: NA
V: TRBV7-2
DNA: TGTGCCAGCAGCTTAGTGGGGCGGGGCACTGAAGCTTTCTTT
CDR3: CASSLVGRGTEAFF

J: TRBJ2-5
D: TRBD2
size: NA
V: TRBV5-4
DNA: TGTGCCAGCAGCTGGGCCTCCGGGACTACGGTGGAGACCCAGTACTTC
CDR3: CASSWASGTTVETQYF

J: TRBJ1-1
D: NA
size: NA
V: TRBV14
DNA: TGTGCCAGCAGCCTCGAGGCGTTGAGCACTGAAGCTTTCTTT
CDR3: CASSLEALSTEAFF

J: TRBJ1-2
D: NA
size: few
V: TRBV5-4
DNA: TGCGCCAGCAGCCAAGATCTAGGGGGTGCCTATGGCTACACCTTC
CDR3: CASSQDLGGAYGYTF

J: TRBJ1-2
D: NA
size: NA
V: TRBV19
DNA: TGTGCCAGTAGTAACCGTGTAGGGGACTATGGCTACACCTTC
CDR3: CASSNRVGDYGYTF

J: TRBJ1-5
D: NA
size: NA
V: TRBV5-1
DNA: TGCGCCAGCAGCTTGTACCCGGGGGTGAGCAATCAGCCCCAGCATTTT
CDR3: CASSLYPGVSNQPQHF

J: TRBJ2-1
D: TRBD2
size: NA
V: TRBV7-2
DNA: TGTGCCAGCATCGCGGGACTAAACTACAATGAGCAGTTCTTC
CDR3: CASIAGLNYNEQFF

J: TRBJ1-3
D: NA
size: NA
V: TRBV28
DNA: TGTGCCAGCAGTTATCGGGGTGGTGGAAACACCATATATTTT
CDR3: CASSYRGGGNTIYF

J: TRBJ2-7
D: TRBD2
size: NA
V: TRBV27
DNA: TGTGCCAGCAGTTTATGGGGGGCTAGCGGGAGGGACACCTACGAGCAGTACTTC
CDR3: CASSLWGASGRDTYEQYF

J: TRBJ2-7
D: TRBD2
size: NA
V: TRBV6-5
DNA: TGTGCCAGCAGCGGTAGCGGGTACTACGAGCAGTACTTC
CDR3: CASSGSGYYEQYF

J: TRBJ1-1
D: TRBD1
size: NA
V: TRBV5-1
DNA: TGCGCCAGCAGCTTGGCACACGGGACAGACTTAATGAACACTGAAGCTATCTTT
CDR3: CASSLAHGTDLMNTEAIF

J: TRBJ2-7
D: TRBD1
size: once
V: TRBV4-1
DNA: TGCGCCAGCAGCCTTTCCAAGGGACAGGGGGCATCCTACGAGCAGTACTTC
CDR3: CASSLSKGQGASYEQYF

J: TRBJ2-1
D: TRBD2
size: NA
V: TRBV28
DNA: TGTGCCAGCAGTTTAGCCGGACTAGCGGGAGTAGGTGTGAGCTCCTACAATGAGCAGTTCTTC
CDR3: CASSLAGLAGVGVSSYNEQFF

J: TRBJ2-1
D: NA
size: NA
V: TRBV12-1
DNA: TGTGCCAGCAGCTCAGAGCGGGGGAGCTCCTACAATGAGCAGTTCTTC
CDR3: CASSSERGSSYNEQFF

J: TRBJ1-1
D: TRBD1
size: NA
V: TRBV11-1
DNA: TGTGCCAGCAGCGCCGACAGGGGGATGGAAGCTTTCTTT
CDR3: CASSADRGMEAFF